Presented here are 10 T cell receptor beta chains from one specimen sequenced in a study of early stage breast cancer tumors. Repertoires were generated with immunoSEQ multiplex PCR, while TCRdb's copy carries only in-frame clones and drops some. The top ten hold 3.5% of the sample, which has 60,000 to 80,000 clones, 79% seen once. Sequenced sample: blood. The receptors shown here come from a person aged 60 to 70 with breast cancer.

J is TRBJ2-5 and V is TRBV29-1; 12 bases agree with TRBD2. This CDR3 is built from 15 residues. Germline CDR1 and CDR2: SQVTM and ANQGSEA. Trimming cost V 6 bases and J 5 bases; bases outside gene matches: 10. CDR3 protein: CSVRGLAGGLETQYF. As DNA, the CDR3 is TGCAGCGTCAGGGGGCTAGCGGGGGGGCTGGAGACCCAGTACTTC.

This CDR3 reads CASSVTSGSAGGTQYF. CDR3 nucleotides: TGTGCCAGCAGTGTTACTAGCGGGAGCGCCGGGGGGACCCAGTACTTC. The rearrangement uses TRBV6-1 and TRBJ2-5, with 11 positions matching TRBD2. Per germline, CDR1 MNHNS and CDR2 SASEGT. J gave up 7 bases and V 4 bases, and 11 bases lay outside the gene matches. This CDR3 is 16 amino acids long.

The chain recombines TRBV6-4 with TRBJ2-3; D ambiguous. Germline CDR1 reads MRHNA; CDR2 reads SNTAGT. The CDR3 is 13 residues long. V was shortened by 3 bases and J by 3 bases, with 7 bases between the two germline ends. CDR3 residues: CASSEVVTDTQYF. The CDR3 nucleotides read TGTGCCAGCAGTGAGGTGGTTACAGATACGCAGTATTTT.

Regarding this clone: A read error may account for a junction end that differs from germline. The CDR3 sequence is CASSQGLGGSVTF. The CDR3 nucleotides read TGCGCCAGCAGCCAAGGTCTAGGGGGATCAGTTACCTTC. J is TRBJ2-7 and V is TRBV4-1, with D possibly matching TRBD1 (6 bases). CDR1 and CDR2 (germline): MGHRA, YSYEKL. This CDR3 comprises 13 residues.

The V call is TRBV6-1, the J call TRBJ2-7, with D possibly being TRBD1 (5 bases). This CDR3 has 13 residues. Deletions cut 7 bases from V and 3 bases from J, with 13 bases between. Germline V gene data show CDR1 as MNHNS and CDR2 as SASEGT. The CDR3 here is CASTNRPDYEQYF. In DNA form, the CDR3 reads TGTGCCAGCACTAACAGGCCGGACTACGAGCAGTACTTC.

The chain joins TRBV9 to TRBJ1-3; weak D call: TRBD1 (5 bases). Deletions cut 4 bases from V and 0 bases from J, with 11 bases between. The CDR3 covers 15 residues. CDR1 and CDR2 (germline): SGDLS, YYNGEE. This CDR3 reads CASSRTGVSGNTIYF. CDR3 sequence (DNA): TGTGCCAGCAGCCGTACAGGCGTCTCTGGAAACACCATATATTTT.

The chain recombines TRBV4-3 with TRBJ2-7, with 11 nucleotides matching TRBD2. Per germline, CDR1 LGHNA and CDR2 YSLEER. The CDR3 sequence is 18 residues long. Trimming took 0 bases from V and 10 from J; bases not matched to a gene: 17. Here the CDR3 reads CASSQDLGGPLTSGDQYF. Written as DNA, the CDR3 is TGCGCCAGCAGCCAAGATCTTGGAGGCCCCCTGACTAGCGGGGATCAGTACTTC.

The CDR3, as DNA: TGTGCCAGCAGCTTAGGGCCCGGTCGTCACTACGAGCAGTACTTC. It specifies CASSLGPGRHYEQYF. The rearrangement joins TRBV11-3 to TRBJ2-7; no definite D call. Trimming stripped 1 base from V and 3 bases from J, with 13 bases between. The CDR3 has 15 residues. CDR1 SGHNT and CDR2 YENEEA come from the germline V gene.

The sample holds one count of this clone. The CDR3 region has the DNA TGCGCCAGCAGCAGGGGACAGGAGACCCAGTACTTC. It translates to CASSRGQETQYF. V is TRBV5-1 and J is TRBJ2-5, with 7 nucleotides matching TRBD1. Trimming took 4 bases from V and 5 from J; bases not matched to a gene: 2. CDR3 size: 12 residues. Germline CDR1 reads SGHRS; CDR2 reads YFSETQ.

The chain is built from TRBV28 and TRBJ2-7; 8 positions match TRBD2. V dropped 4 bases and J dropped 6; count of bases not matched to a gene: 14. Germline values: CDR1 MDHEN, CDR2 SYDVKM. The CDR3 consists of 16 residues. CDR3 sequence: CASSSPAGGALREQYF. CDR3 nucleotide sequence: TGTGCCAGCAGTTCCCCCGCGGGGGGAGCCCTTCGCGAGCAGTACTTC.